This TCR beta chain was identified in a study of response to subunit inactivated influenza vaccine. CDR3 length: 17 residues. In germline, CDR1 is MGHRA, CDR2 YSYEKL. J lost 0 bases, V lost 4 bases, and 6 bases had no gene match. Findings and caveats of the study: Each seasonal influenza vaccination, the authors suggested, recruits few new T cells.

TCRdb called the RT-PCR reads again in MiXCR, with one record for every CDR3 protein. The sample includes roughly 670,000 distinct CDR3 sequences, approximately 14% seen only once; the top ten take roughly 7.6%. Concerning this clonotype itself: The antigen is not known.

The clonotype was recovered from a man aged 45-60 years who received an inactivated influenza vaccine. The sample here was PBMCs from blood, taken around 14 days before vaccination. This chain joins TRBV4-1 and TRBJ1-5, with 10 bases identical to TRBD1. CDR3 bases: TGCGCCAGCAGCCTAACGACAGGGGGCAATAGCAATCAGCCCCAGCATTTT. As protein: CASSLTTGGNSNQPQHF.